The rows below give T cell receptor beta chains drawn from one sample of a study of T cell repertoires in cytomegalovirus infection. No antigen has been identified for these receptors. TCRdb itself ran the reads through MiXCR, one entry per CDR3 protein. The top ten clones hold 12% of a sample with some 900,000 distinct CDR3 sequences, 32% of them seen once. The source material was cultured CD8+ T cells from PBMCs, sampled from culture after CMV antigen stimulation. These receptors were taken from a human donor in good health (CMV status not recorded). Some clones in this sample may be carry-over from other donors' samples. CDR3s include the opening cysteine and the closing phenylalanine or tryptophan. Each record gives: J gene, D gene, V gene, clone size, CDR3 protein, CDR3 DNA. The D gene is left open where the match is weak. Only part of the rows carry a size: once, few, many, or a class if the clone is expanded.

j_call: TRBJ1-1
d_call: TRBD1
v_call: TRBV4-1
clone_size: .
cdr3_aa: CASSQRLGQENTEAFF
cdr3_nt: TGCGCCAGCAGCCAGCGATTGGGACAGGAGAACACTGAAGCTTTCTTT

j_call: TRBJ1-5
d_call: TRBD1
v_call: TRBV7-9
clone_size: .
cdr3_aa: CASSSQGAKDQPQHF
cdr3_nt: TGTGCCAGCAGCTCCCAGGGGGCGAAGGATCAGCCCCAGCATTTT

j_call: TRBJ1-5
d_call: .
v_call: TRBV12-3/TRBV12-4
clone_size: many
cdr3_aa: CASRPKGGVQPQHF
cdr3_nt: TGTGCCAGCAGACCAAAGGGTGGTGTACAGCCCCAGCATTTT

j_call: TRBJ1-6
d_call: .
v_call: TRBV6-5
clone_size: few
cdr3_aa: CASNRDYNSPLHF
cdr3_nt: TGTGCCAGCAACAGAGACTATAATTCACCCCTCCACTTT

j_call: TRBJ2-7
d_call: TRBD1
v_call: TRBV19
clone_size: few
cdr3_aa: CASSSWTGTYEQYF
cdr3_nt: TGTGCCAGTAGTTCCTGGACAGGGACCTACGAGCAGTACTTC

j_call: TRBJ2-3
d_call: .
v_call: TRBV24-1
clone_size: .
cdr3_aa: CATSDLARNERNLRYF
cdr3_nt: TGTGCCACCAGTGATCTTGCCAGGAATGAACGCAATCTTCGGTATTTT

j_call: TRBJ2-1
d_call: TRBD1
v_call: TRBV19
clone_size: .
cdr3_aa: CASSIGTGFAYNEQFF
cdr3_nt: TGTGCCAGTAGTATAGGGACAGGGTTCGCCTACAATGAGCAGTTCTTC

j_call: TRBJ2-1
d_call: TRBD1
v_call: TRBV7-6
clone_size: few
cdr3_aa: CASSLALRDRVPNEQFF
cdr3_nt: TGTGCCAGCAGCTTAGCGCTAAGGGACAGGGTCCCCAATGAGCAGTTCTTC

j_call: TRBJ1-1
d_call: .
v_call: TRBV7-2
clone_size: few
cdr3_aa: CASSLRGRDTEAFF
cdr3_nt: TGTGCCAGCAGCTTACGAGGTCGGGACACTGAAGCTTTCTTT

j_call: TRBJ2-5
d_call: TRBD2
v_call: TRBV7-2
clone_size: many
cdr3_aa: CASSREGLPHQETQYF
cdr3_nt: TGTGCCAGCAGCCGGGAGGGACTCCCACACCAAGAGACCCAGTACTTC

j_call: TRBJ2-3
d_call: TRBD2
v_call: TRBV4-3
clone_size: few
cdr3_aa: CASSQGSGGGDPLDTQYF
cdr3_nt: TGCGCCAGCAGCCAAGGGTCGGGAGGCGGGGACCCTCTGGATACGCAGTATTTT

j_call: TRBJ2-1
d_call: .
v_call: TRBV29-1
clone_size: .
cdr3_aa: CSVEAANDEQFF
cdr3_nt: TGCAGCGTTGAGGCGGCTAACGATGAGCAGTTCTTC

j_call: TRBJ2-3
d_call: TRBD2
v_call: TRBV5-1
clone_size: few
cdr3_aa: CASSLTSGDTDTQYF
cdr3_nt: TGCGCCAGCAGCTTGACTAGCGGGGACACAGATACGCAGTATTTT

j_call: TRBJ2-7
d_call: TRBD2
v_call: TRBV20-1
clone_size: few
cdr3_aa: CSARDRGSGGNSYEQYF
cdr3_nt: TGCAGTGCTAGAGATAGAGGCAGCGGGGGGAACTCCTACGAGCAGTACTTC

j_call: TRBJ2-7
d_call: TRBD1
v_call: TRBV15
clone_size: .
cdr3_aa: CATSREGTGAYEQYF
cdr3_nt: TGTGCCACCAGCAGAGAAGGGACAGGGGCCTACGAGCAGTACTTC

j_call: TRBJ2-1
d_call: .
v_call: TRBV4-1
clone_size: few
cdr3_aa: CASSQIGGGGLYNEQFF
cdr3_nt: TGCGCCAGCAGCCAAATTGGAGGGGGGGGGCTGTACAATGAGCAGTTCTTC

j_call: TRBJ1-1
d_call: .
v_call: TRBV7-3
clone_size: .
cdr3_aa: CASSTTGRTEAFF
cdr3_nt: TGTGCCAGCAGCACTACAGGGAGAACTGAAGCTTTCTTT

j_call: TRBJ1-1
d_call: TRBD1
v_call: TRBV9
clone_size: .
cdr3_aa: CASSDPGQGVNTEAFF
cdr3_nt: TGTGCCAGCAGCGACCCGGGACAGGGAGTGAACACTGAAGCTTTCTTT

j_call: TRBJ1-1
d_call: .
v_call: TRBV18
clone_size: .
cdr3_aa: CASSPPWGHEDVDEAFF
cdr3_nt: TGTGCCAGCTCACCACCGTGGGGTCATGAAGATGTGGATGAAGCTTTCTTT

j_call: TRBJ2-3
d_call: .
v_call: TRBV25-1
clone_size: .
cdr3_aa: CASSESPGPSTDTQYF
cdr3_nt: TGTGCCAGCAGTGAATCACCGGGGCCTAGCACAGATACGCAGTATTTT

j_call: TRBJ1-4
d_call: .
v_call: TRBV7-9
clone_size: .
cdr3_aa: CASRQSQGLNEKLFF
cdr3_nt: TGTGCCAGCAGACAATCACAGGGACTGAATGAAAAACTGTTTTTT

j_call: TRBJ1-4
d_call: .
v_call: TRBV20-1
clone_size: .
cdr3_aa: CSARVGRGLGKLFF
cdr3_nt: TGCAGTGCTAGAGTGGGTCGGGGATTAGGAAAACTGTTTTTT

j_call: TRBJ1-2
d_call: TRBD1
v_call: TRBV7-9
clone_size: few
cdr3_aa: CASLGGGRNYGYTF
cdr3_nt: TGTGCCAGCCTCGGAGGGGGCCGGAACTATGGCTACACCTTC

j_call: TRBJ2-5
d_call: TRBD1
v_call: TRBV4-3
clone_size: .
cdr3_aa: CASSPGTGPGTQYF
cdr3_nt: TGCGCCAGCAGCCCCGGGACAGGGCCAGGGACCCAGTACTTC

j_call: TRBJ2-2
d_call: .
v_call: TRBV6-2/TRBV6-3
clone_size: few
cdr3_aa: CASSLTGFGGLFF
cdr3_nt: TGTGCCAGCAGTTTGACAGGATTCGGTGGGCTGTTTTTT

j_call: TRBJ2-5
d_call: .
v_call: TRBV2
clone_size: few
cdr3_aa: CASSDDSGRTQYF
cdr3_nt: TGTGCCAGCAGTGACGACAGCGGGCGGACCCAGTACTTC

j_call: TRBJ2-2
d_call: .
v_call: TRBV6-5
clone_size: .
cdr3_aa: CASSYADYTGELFF
cdr3_nt: TGTGCCAGCAGTTACGCAGATTATACCGGGGAGCTGTTTTTT

j_call: TRBJ2-1
d_call: .
v_call: TRBV19
clone_size: few
cdr3_aa: CARGQGVGRNEQFF
cdr3_nt: TGTGCCAGGGGGCAGGGTGTGGGGCGCAATGAGCAGTTCTTC

j_call: TRBJ1-6
d_call: TRBD1
v_call: TRBV2
clone_size: few
cdr3_aa: CASSKYGQVSVEPPLHF
cdr3_nt: TGTGCCAGCAGTAAATATGGACAGGTTTCGGTTGAGCCACCCCTCCACTTT

j_call: TRBJ1-5
d_call: .
v_call: TRBV2
clone_size: .
cdr3_aa: CASSDGRGMSNQPQHF
cdr3_nt: TGTGCCAGCAGTGACGGAAGGGGAATGAGCAATCAGCCCCAGCATTTT

j_call: TRBJ1-5
d_call: TRBD1
v_call: TRBV19
clone_size: .
cdr3_aa: CASSIGTGVYQPQHF
cdr3_nt: TGTGCCAGTAGTATTGGGACAGGGGTTTACCAGCCCCAGCATTTT

j_call: TRBJ1-6
d_call: .
v_call: TRBV2
clone_size: few
cdr3_aa: CASSVVRIDSPLHF
cdr3_nt: TGTGCCAGCAGTGTTGTCAGAATAGATTCACCCCTCCACTTT

j_call: TRBJ1-5
d_call: .
v_call: TRBV27
clone_size: .
cdr3_aa: CASRKSASSNQPQHF
cdr3_nt: TGTGCCAGCAGGAAGTCAGCATCTAGCAATCAGCCCCAGCATTTT

j_call: TRBJ2-3
d_call: TRBD2
v_call: TRBV7-2
clone_size: .
cdr3_aa: CASSLEGTSGGPGDTQYF
cdr3_nt: TGTGCCAGCAGCTTAGAGGGGACTAGCGGGGGGCCGGGGGATACGCAGTATTTT

j_call: TRBJ2-5
d_call: .
v_call: TRBV7-3
clone_size: few
cdr3_aa: CASSLGGGLLQETQYF
cdr3_nt: TGTGCCAGCAGCTTAGGGGGGGGGCTCCTCCAAGAGACCCAGTACTTC

j_call: TRBJ2-1
d_call: .
v_call: TRBV19
clone_size: .
cdr3_aa: CASSIVGSPANEQFF
cdr3_nt: TGTGCCAGTAGTATAGTAGGCTCGCCAGCGAATGAGCAGTTCTTC

j_call: TRBJ2-2
d_call: .
v_call: TRBV11-3
clone_size: few
cdr3_aa: CASSLRGTSTGELFF
cdr3_nt: TGTGCCAGCAGCTTACGGGGGACGAGCACCGGGGAGCTGTTTTTT

j_call: TRBJ2-1
d_call: .
v_call: TRBV12-3/TRBV12-4
clone_size: .
cdr3_aa: CASSPPSEGEQFF
cdr3_nt: TGTGCCAGCAGTCCCCCTAGTGAAGGTGAGCAGTTCTTC

j_call: TRBJ2-5
d_call: .
v_call: TRBV5-6
clone_size: .
cdr3_aa: CASSLSREYQETQYF
cdr3_nt: TGTGCCAGCAGCTTGAGCCGTGAGTACCAAGAGACCCAGTACTTC

j_call: TRBJ2-3
d_call: .
v_call: TRBV10-3
clone_size: .
cdr3_aa: CAISESTGGTDTQYF
cdr3_nt: TGTGCCATCAGTGAGTCGACGGGAGGCACAGATACGCAGTATTTT

j_call: TRBJ2-1
d_call: .
v_call: TRBV10-3
clone_size: few
cdr3_aa: CAISESRMPVGAYNEQFF
cdr3_nt: TGTGCCATCAGTGAGTCTCGGATGCCGGTAGGGGCCTACAATGAGCAGTTCTTC